Below, 28 T cell receptor beta chains from the same sample are listed, as sequenced in a study of resident and recirculating memory T cells in vitiligo. Repertoires were generated with immunoSEQ multiplex PCR, while TCRdb's copy carries only in-frame clones and drops some. The data show about 76,000 clones, 90% to 95% seen once. The sample taken for sequencing was blood. These receptors all come from a male donor with vitiligo.

The V call is TRBV6-1, the J call TRBJ1-3; TRBD1 is a possible D gene (6 bases). This CDR3 contains 15 residues. CDR1 MNHNS and CDR2 SASEGT come from the germline V gene. The V and J ends lost 1 base and 0 bases respectively, with 7 bases between them. CDR3 residues: CASSEGGPSGNTIYF. The CDR3 nucleotides read TGTGCCAGCAGTGAAGGGGGGCCCTCTGGAAACACCATATATTTT.

V gene TRBV4-1 combines with J gene TRBJ2-1, with 11 nucleotides matching TRBD2. The CDR3 length is 16 residues. The J segment lost 10 bases and the V segment lost 2 bases, leaving 10 bases of the junction unmatched. Germline V gene data show CDR1 as MGHRA and CDR2 as YSYEKL. The CDR3 nucleotides are TGCGCCAGCAGCCAACTTGGACTAGCGGGCCGGTCGGAGCAGTTCTTC. It encodes CASSQLGLAGRSEQFF.

The rearrangement uses TRBV5-1 and TRBJ2-3; a weak D match, TRBD1 (5 bases). Germline lookup yields CDR1 SGHRS and CDR2 YFSETQ. The CDR3 loop spans 14 amino acids. V was cut by 5 bases and J by 3 bases, with 13 bases left in between. The CDR3 spells CASSLRGTTDTQYF. Written as DNA, the CDR3 is TGCGCCAGCAGTCTAAGGGGCACGACAGATACGCAGTATTTT.

The chain joins TRBV10-3 to TRBJ2-7; TRBD2 agrees at 9 bases. The CDR3 has 14 residues. Germline V CDR1 and CDR2: ENHRY, SYGVKD. Trimming took 7 bases from V and 7 from J; bases not matched to a gene: 11. CDR3 loop: CAITPEREAREQYF. The CDR3 coding sequence is TGTGCCATCACCCCCGAGCGGGAGGCTCGAGAGCAGTACTTC.

The chain uses TRBV30 and TRBJ1-2, with D unresolved. The CDR3 has 13 amino acids. Trimming cost V 1 base and J 8 bases, with 14 bases left between them. Germline loops: CDR1 GTSNPN, CDR2 SVGIG (reference sequence). The CDR3 DNA sequence: TGTGCCTGGAGTGACGGCAGTGGGAGAGGCTACACCTTC. Encoded protein: CAWSDGSGRGYTF.

The V call is TRBV2, the J call TRBJ2-7, with 8 bases that match TRBD2. Per germline, CDR1 SNHLY and CDR2 FYNNEI. After removal of 8 bases from V and 5 bases from J, the junction contained 8 bases not matched to a gene. The CDR3 extends over 13 amino acids. The CDR3 sequence is CASVSGANNEQYF. The CDR3 nucleotides read TGTGCCAGCGTTAGCGGGGCCAATAACGAGCAGTACTTC.

The gene calls are TRBV7-3 and TRBJ1-5; 7 bases map to TRBD1. CDR3 size: 13 residues. The germline V gene has CDR1 SGHTA and CDR2 FQGTGA. The V and J ends lost 4 bases and 7 bases, in that order; junction bases with no gene match: 4. CDR3 DNA sequence: TGTGCCAGCAGCTCCGACAGGGACCAGCCCCAGCATTTT. Translation: CASSSDRDQPQHF.

The chain is built from TRBV4-1 and TRBJ2-4; 7 bases fit TRBD1. CDR1 is MGHRA and CDR2 is YSYEKL in the germline V gene. The ends lost 5 bases at V and 4 bases at J; junction bases unmatched: 8. CDR3 size: 15 residues. The DNA of the CDR3 is TGCGCCAGCAGCACCCACAGGGGCGATAAAAACATTCAGTACTTC. Its protein is CASSTHRGDKNIQYF.

This clone was observed a handful of times. This chain uses TRBV7-9 with TRBJ1-1, with D hard to call. The CDR3 contains 13 residues. Germline CDR1 is SEHNR and CDR2 is FQNEAQ (reference sequence). Deletions cut 5 bases from V and 1 base from J, with 8 bases between. This CDR3 reads CASSEQRNTEAFF. In nucleotides, the CDR3 is TGTGCCAGCAGCGAACAAAGGAACACTGAAGCTTTCTTT.

The table lists this clone with a count of one. The V call is TRBV11-3, the J call TRBJ1-1; no clear D gene. V lost 3 bases to trimming and J lost 10 bases, with 6 bases between them. This CDR3 has 10 residues. CDR1 is SGHNT, CDR2 YENEEA, per germline. CDR3 nucleotide sequence: TGTGCCAGCAGCTTTCACGGAGCTTTCTTT. Residues: CASSFHGAFF.

The chain has TRBV7-7 and TRBJ2-1; tentatively, D is TRBD2 (5 bases). Per germline, CDR1 SSHAT and CDR2 FNYEAQ (reference sequence). The V end was cut by 5 bases, the J end by 7 bases, with 15 bases between. The CDR3 is 14 residues long. The chain's CDR3 is CASSPIGTGNEQFF. CDR3 DNA: TGTGCCAGCAGCCCCATCGGAACGGGGAATGAGCAGTTCTTC.

The chain combines TRBV7-9 with TRBJ1-1; tentative D call: TRBD1 (6 bases). From germline, CDR1 is SEHNR and CDR2 FQNEAQ (reference sequence). V was shortened by 5 bases and J by 4 bases, with 14 bases between the two germline ends. CDR3 length: 14 amino acids. The CDR3 loop reads CASSTTGGGTEAFF. DNA of the CDR3: TGTGCCAGCAGCACGACGGGAGGGGGCACTGAAGCTTTCTTT.

V usage is TRBV5-5 and J usage is TRBJ1-1; 12 nucleotides line up with TRBD1. With V trimmed by 4 bases and J by 2 bases, 6 bases remained unmatched. Germline assignment: CDR1 SGHKS and CDR2 YYEKEE (reference sequence). The CDR3 is 16 amino acids. The CDR3 reads CASSLRDRGLNTEAFF. DNA for the CDR3: TGTGCCAGCAGCCTCCGGGACAGGGGGCTTAACACTGAAGCTTTCTTT.

J is TRBJ1-2 and V is TRBV10-3; possible D gene TRBD1, 6 bases. The germline V gene encodes CDR1 ENHRY and CDR2 SYGVKD. The CDR3 is 15 amino acids. The V end lost 6 bases, the J end lost 0 bases, and 14 bases lay between the germline ends. CDR3 protein: CAISPTGIANYGYTF. Written as DNA, the CDR3 is TGTGCCATCAGCCCAACAGGGATAGCTAACTATGGCTACACCTTC.

The gene calls are TRBV5-1 and TRBJ2-3; tentative D call: TRBD2 (5 bases). The CDR3 covers 16 residues. V lost 3 bases to trimming and J lost 0 bases, with 14 bases between them. CDR1 is SGHRS and CDR2 is YFSETQ in the germline V gene. The CDR3 spells CASSSGVQPSTDTQYF. The CDR3 DNA follows: TGCGCCAGCAGCTCCGGGGTGCAGCCTAGCACAGATACGCAGTATTTT.

This rearrangement joins TRBV6-5 to TRBJ1-1, with TRBD1 identical over 8 bases. With V trimmed by 6 bases and J by 3 bases, 9 bases remained unmatched. CDR1 and CDR2 (germline): MNHEY, SVGAGI. The CDR3 is 15 amino acids. For the CDR3, the DNA is TGTGCCAGCAGGGCCCCGGGGACAGGCTACACTGAAGCTTTCTTT. Translation: CASRAPGTGYTEAFF.

This chain connects TRBV10-3 to TRBJ2-3, with 13 bases fitting TRBD2. The germline V gene encodes CDR1 ENHRY and CDR2 SYGVKD. Losses at the gene ends were 4 bases for V and 6 bases for J; bases not matched to a gene: 13. The CDR3 has 18 amino acids. CDR3 nucleotides: TGTGCCATCAGTGGGTCCGGGACTAGCGGGGCCGGGGGGGATACGCAGTATTTT. Protein sequence: CAISGSGTSGAGGDTQYF.

V gene TRBV7-9 combines with J gene TRBJ2-3; D unclear. CDR1 and CDR2 from the germline V gene are SEHNR and FQNEAQ (reference sequence). Trimming took 5 bases from V and 0 from J, leaving 9 bases between them. The CDR3 totals 14 residues. The CDR3 spells CASSHDFSTDTQYF. The CDR3, as DNA: TGTGCCAGCAGCCACGACTTCAGCACAGATACGCAGTATTTT.

The chain carries TRBV5-8 and TRBJ2-1; perhaps TRBD1 as D (5 bases). Germline V gene data show CDR1 as SGHTS and CDR2 as YDEGEE. V shed 4 bases and J shed 8 bases, with 10 bases lying between them. CDR3 size: 12 residues. DNA for the CDR3: TGTGCCAGCAGCCTCCAGGGCGATGAGCAGTTCTTC. Its translation: CASSLQGDEQFF.

CDR3 bases: TGTGCCAGCAGTCCGCCGGGACAGGCCCACGAGCAGTACTTC. Protein: CASSPPGQAHEQYF. This sequence joins TRBV28 and TRBJ2-7, with 8 bases matching TRBD1. The CDR3 runs 14 residues. Germline V lookup: CDR1 MDHEN, CDR2 SYDVKM. The V gene end was trimmed by 5 bases and the J gene end by 5 bases; junction bases not matched to a gene: 8.

The chain links TRBV6-4 to TRBJ2-1, with TRBD2 matching 10 bases. The V and J ends lost 5 bases and 7 bases, in that order; junction bases with no gene match: 5. The germline CDR1 and CDR2 sequences are MRHNA and SNTAGT. The CDR3 sequence is 14 residues long. The CDR3 DNA reads TGTGCCAGCAGTAGACTAGCGGGCCTGAATGAGCAGTTCTTC. Its protein product is CASSRLAGLNEQFF.

The chain uses TRBV14 and TRBJ2-4; TRBD2 aligns across 11 bases. The ends lost 3 bases at V and 3 bases at J; junction bases unmatched: 10. CDR1 is SGHDN, CDR2 FVKESK, per germline. The CDR3 is 18 amino acids. Written as DNA, the CDR3 is TGTGCCAGCAGCCATGGTAGCGGGAGGGCCGTGGTCAAAAACATTCAGTACTTC. Translated, it gives CASSHGSGRAVVKNIQYF. The full variable domain, completed using reference TRBV14 and TRBJ2-4, is EAGVTQFPSHSVIEKGQTVTLRCDPISGHDNLYWYRRVMGKEIKFLLHFVKESKQDESGMPNNRFLAERTGGTYSTLKVQPAELEDSGVYFCASSHGSGRAVVKNIQYFGAGTRLSVL.

This rearrangement joins TRBV28 to TRBJ1-1; 7 positions match TRBD1. J gave up 0 bases and V 7 bases, and 5 bases lay outside the gene matches. Germline V CDR1 and CDR2: MDHEN, SYDVKM. The CDR3 totals 14 residues. The CDR3 DNA sequence: TGTGCCAGCAAAACACAGGGGCTGAACACTGAAGCTTTCTTT. It specifies CASKTQGLNTEAFF.

Written as DNA, the CDR3 is TGCGCCAGCAGGGACACAGGGGGTTGGACTGAAGCTTTCTTT. Translated, it gives CASRDTGGWTEAFF. The chain carries TRBV5-1 and TRBJ1-1, with 8 bases fitting TRBD1. The CDR3 runs 14 residues. The V gene end was trimmed by 5 bases and the J gene end by 5 bases; junction bases not matched to a gene: 8. Germline V CDR1 and CDR2: SGHRS, YFSETQ.

Concerning this clone itself: The junction does not match germline at one end; this may be a read error. The chain has TRBV7-9 and TRBJ2-2; D is uncertain. Germline CDR1 is SEHNR and CDR2 is FQNEAQ (reference sequence). This CDR3 has 11 residues. The DNA of the CDR3 is TGCCTGGCGGCGAACACCGGGGAGCTGTTTTTT. This encodes CLAANTGELFF.

V and J are TRBV21-1 and TRBJ2-2; no check of the table's D call, TRBD2, against the DNA was made. TRBV21-1 is given as a pseudogene. The CDR3 runs to 17 residues. The CDR3 DNA sequence: TGTGCCAGCAGCAAAAATTCACGGAGACGGAGCACCGGGGAGCTGTTTTTT. This sequence encodes CASSKNSRRRSTGELFF.

Only one count was recorded for this clone. The chain links TRBV28 to TRBJ2-7; the D gene is possibly TRBD1 (6 bases). The CDR3 extends over 14 amino acids. The V and J ends lost 8 bases and 7 bases respectively, with 21 bases between them. Germline CDR1 is MDHEN and CDR2 is SYDVKM. CDR3 sequence (DNA): TGTGCCAGCGGCCTTGGGGGCGTTCGGGGTGAGCAGTACTTC. Residues: CASGLGGVRGEQYF. The full variable domain, its missing parts supplied by reference TRBV28 and TRBJ2-7, is DVKVTQSSRYLVKRTGEKVFLECVQDMDHENMFWYRQDPGLGLRLIYFSYDVKMKEKGDIPEGYSVSREKKERFSLILESASTNQTSMYLCASGLGGVRGEQYFGPGTRLTVT.

The rearrangement links TRBV4-2 to TRBJ2-3; D unclear. The germline V gene encodes CDR1 LGHNA and CDR2 YNFKEQ. V lost 0 bases to trimming and J lost 0 bases, with 10 bases between them. There are 16 residues in the CDR3. The CDR3 sequence: CASSQDFQISTDTQYF. Written as DNA, the CDR3 is TGTGCCAGCAGCCAAGATTTCCAGATTAGCACAGATACGCAGTATTTT.